This paragraph covers one T cell receptor beta chain sequence. These data originate in a study of control samples from healthy donors and cancer patients. The CDR3 runs 14 residues. Germline V CDR1 and CDR2: KGHDR, SFDVKD. V shed 12 bases and J shed 6 bases, with 19 bases lying between them. Using immunoSEQ multiplex PCR, the repertoire was profiled, and TCRdb retains in-frame clones only, with some absent. The sample lists over 120,000 clones, about 95% occurring once. The receptor's source is a man in his fifties or sixties with colorectal cancer. The gene calls are TRBV24-1 and TRBJ2-2; D may be TRBD1 or TRBD2 (6 bases each). The sequenced material came from PBMCs. The CDR3 is CAPRKRGVAGELFF. As DNA, the CDR3 is TGTGCCCCACGGAAGAGGGGGGTAGCCGGGGAGCTGTTTTTT.